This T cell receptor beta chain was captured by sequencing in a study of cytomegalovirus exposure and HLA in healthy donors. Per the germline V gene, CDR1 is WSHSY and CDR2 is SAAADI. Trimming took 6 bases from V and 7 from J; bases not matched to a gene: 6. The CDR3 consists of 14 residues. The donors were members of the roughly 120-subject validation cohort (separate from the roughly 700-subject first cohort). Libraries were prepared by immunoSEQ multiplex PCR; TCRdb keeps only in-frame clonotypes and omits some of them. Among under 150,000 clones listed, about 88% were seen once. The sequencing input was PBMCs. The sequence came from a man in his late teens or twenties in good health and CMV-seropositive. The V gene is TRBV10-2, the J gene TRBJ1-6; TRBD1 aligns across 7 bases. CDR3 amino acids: CASRIGTENSPLHF. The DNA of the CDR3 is TGCGCCAGCAGGATCGGGACAGAGAATTCACCCCTCCACTTT.